These 28 T cell receptor beta chains were sequenced from one sample in a study of cytomegalovirus exposure and HLA in healthy donors. The PCR made use of 60 Vbeta and 13 Jbeta primers. The assay was immunoSEQ multiplex PCR, and TCRdb's table has in-frame clones only and misses some. Here the sample table reports around 71,000 clones. Sequencing used PBMCs. The receptors stem from a woman aged 25 to 45 in good health and CMV-seronegative.

The chain links TRBV28 to TRBJ2-5; 9 bases map to TRBD2. J was trimmed by 5 bases and V by 4 bases; bases with no gene match: 8. Germline CDR1 is MDHEN and CDR2 is SYDVKM. The CDR3 has 15 residues. CDR3 amino acids: CASSSIAGARETQYF. CDR3 nucleotides: TGTGCCAGCAGTTCCATAGCGGGAGCTCGGGAGACCCAGTACTTC.

The chain combines TRBV19 with TRBJ2-7; no clear D gene. Looked up from germline, CDR1 is LNHDA and CDR2 is SQIVND (reference sequence). This CDR3 has 15 amino acids. V was clipped by 3 bases and J by 2 bases, with 14 bases between them. CDR3 nucleotides: TGTGCCAGTAGTATTGTCCCAGCGAGCGCCTACGAGCAGTACTTC. Translated, it gives CASSIVPASAYEQYF.

V and J are TRBV4-1 and TRBJ2-3, with D tentatively TRBD2 (5 bases). Trimming shortened V by 1 base and J by 4 bases, and 12 bases separated the two germline ends. Germline V gives CDR1 MGHRA, CDR2 YSYEKL. This CDR3 is built from 15 residues. The CDR3 is CASSQGVMRADTQYF. The CDR3 DNA reads as TGCGCCAGCAGCCAAGGGGTCATGAGGGCAGATACGCAGTATTTT.

The gene calls are TRBV30 and TRBJ2-1, with D possibly being TRBD1 (6 bases). Between the trimmed V and J ends, which lost 3 bases and 10 bases, there was a span of 25 bases. Germline CDR1 GTSNPN, CDR2 SVGIG (reference sequence). The CDR3 spans 16 residues. This CDR3 is CAWSERRTSTGNEQFF. CDR3 in DNA: TGTGCCTGGAGCGAAAGGCGCACATCTACAGGGAACGAGCAGTTCTTC.

The CDR3 nucleotides are TGCGCCAGCAGCCAAGGTGGGGAAGCGGGGGGGCCGAAGCGGGAGCTGTTTTTT. This sequence encodes CASSQGGEAGGPKRELFF. The chain links TRBV4-3 to TRBJ2-2; 10 bases fit TRBD2. J lost 9 bases, V lost 1 base, and 14 bases had no gene match. Germline-derived CDR1 and CDR2 are LGHNA and YSLEER. This CDR3 is 18 amino acids long.

The chain is built from TRBV18 and TRBJ1-2; unclear D gene. Trimming cost V 1 base and J 8 bases, with 8 bases left between them. The CDR3 spans 12 residues. From germline, CDR1 is KGHSH and CDR2 LQKENI. CDR3 coding DNA: TGTGCCAGCTCACCACAGGAGATGGGCTACACCTTC. Amino acid sequence: CASSPQEMGYTF.

This chain connects TRBV4-2 to TRBJ1-1, with TRBD1 matching 7 bases. This CDR3 comprises 16 residues. The V gene end was trimmed by 2 bases and the J gene end by 4 bases; junction bases not matched to a gene: 10. Germline loops: CDR1 LGHNA, CDR2 YNFKEQ. CDR3 DNA: TGTGCCAGCAGCCAACCCAACAGGGGAGCGAGCACTGAAGCTTTCTTT. Its translation is CASSQPNRGASTEAFF.

The chain carries TRBV5-5 and TRBJ2-7, with D possibly TRBD2 on 6 matching bases. Trimming stripped 6 bases from V and 7 bases from J, with 23 bases between. The length of the CDR3 is 15 residues. Germline CDR1 SGHKS, CDR2 YYEKEE (reference sequence). The CDR3 here is CASTVVGGARGEQYF. Here the CDR3 DNA reads TGTGCCAGCACTGTCGTTGGCGGCGCTCGGGGGGAGCAGTACTTC. Variable domain in full (rest from reference TRBV5-5 and TRBJ2-7): DAGVTQSPTHLIKTRGQQVTLRCSPISGHKSVSWYQQVLGQGPQFIFQYYEKEERGRGNFPDRFSARQFPNYSSELNVNALLLGDSALYLCASTVVGGARGEQYFGPGTRLTVT.

V and J are TRBV6-1 and TRBJ1-2; TRBD1 matches at 7 bases. The CDR3 loop spans 14 amino acids. The V and J ends lost 6 bases and 5 bases, in that order; junction bases with no gene match: 9. Germline lookup yields CDR1 MNHNS and CDR2 SASEGT. The CDR3: CASSPGQGGYGYTF. Here the CDR3 DNA reads TGTGCCAGCAGCCCCGGGCAGGGGGGATATGGCTACACCTTC.

The chain has TRBV6-6 and TRBJ2-2; D unclear. Trimming removed 4 bases at V and 6 bases at J, with 3 bases between. The germline V gene has CDR1 MNHNY and CDR2 SVGAGI (reference sequence). This CDR3 region has 11 residues. The CDR3 loop reads CASSSAGELFF. DNA of the CDR3: TGTGCCAGCAGTTCTGCCGGGGAGCTGTTTTTT.

The rearrangement links TRBV6-5 to TRBJ2-7, with a tentative D call TRBD2 (6 bases). The CDR3 length is 14 residues. Looked up from germline, CDR1 is MNHEY and CDR2 is SVGAGI. Trimming shortened V by 2 bases and J by 2 bases, and 10 bases separated the two germline ends. The CDR3 coding sequence is TGTGCCAGCAGTTACGGGGGGTCTACCTACGAGCAGTACTTC. As protein: CASSYGGSTYEQYF.

The chain employs TRBV6-5 and TRBJ2-7, with D tentatively TRBD1 (5 bases). V shed 2 bases and J shed 4 bases, with 15 bases lying between them. Germline V gives CDR1 MNHEY, CDR2 SVGAGI. CDR3 length: 15 amino acids. The CDR3 nucleotides read TGTGCCAGCAGTTACGGTAGACAGACTGTTTACGAGCAGTACTTC. Encoded protein: CASSYGRQTVYEQYF.

The genes are TRBV28 and TRBJ2-1; TRBD2 might be the D (7 bases). CDR3 length: 16 residues. Per germline, CDR1 MDHEN and CDR2 SYDVKM. The V end was cut by 5 bases, the J end by 5 bases, with 19 bases between. The CDR3 loop reads CASSEGGGMSDNEQFF. The DNA for the CDR3 is TGTGCCAGCAGTGAAGGGGGGGGTATGTCCGACAATGAGCAGTTCTTC.

The chain combines TRBV5-4 with TRBJ2-7; D may be TRBD1 (5 bases). CDR1 is SGHNT and CDR2 is YYREEE in the germline V gene (reference sequence). Trimming took 0 bases from V and 2 from J, leaving 12 bases between them. The CDR3 extends over 15 amino acids. The CDR3 is CASSLAGAGPYEQYF. DNA for the CDR3: TGTGCCAGCAGCTTGGCTGGGGCAGGACCCTACGAGCAGTACTTC. The variable domain in full, with the rest retrieved from reference TRBV5-4 and TRBJ2-7, is ETGVTQSPTHLIKTRGQQVTLRCSSQSGHNTVSWYQQALGQGPQFIFQYYREEENGRGNFPPRFSGLQFPNYSSELNVNALELDDSALYLCASSLAGAGPYEQYFGPGTRLTVT.

J is TRBJ1-3 and V is TRBV18; tentative D call: TRBD1 (6 bases). Trimming cost V 6 bases and J 4 bases, with 16 bases left between them. CDR1 and CDR2 from the germline V gene are KGHSH and LQKENI. The CDR3 has 15 amino acids. CDR3 protein: CASSLPGGDGNTIYF. In DNA form, the CDR3 reads TGTGCCAGCTCCCTCCCGGGGGGCGACGGAAACACCATATATTTT.

The chain recombines TRBV18 with TRBJ2-3, with TRBD1 matching over 8 bases. Germline V gene sequence: CDR1 KGHSH, CDR2 LQKENI. V lost 4 bases and J lost 4; bases outside the gene matches: 7. The CDR3 consists of 15 residues. The chain's CDR3 is CASSRLSGGADTQYF. CDR3 nucleotide sequence: TGTGCCAGCTCACGTTTGTCAGGGGGCGCAGATACGCAGTATTTT.

This chain uses TRBV28 with TRBJ2-7; D gene ambiguous. The CDR3 sequence is 15 residues long. Germline CDR1 and CDR2: MDHEN and SYDVKM. V lost 1 base to trimming and J lost 3 bases, with 13 bases between them. The CDR3 loop reads CASSLSGWVGYEQYF. The CDR3 DNA reads TGTGCCAGCAGTTTATCCGGGTGGGTGGGCTACGAGCAGTACTTC.

Concerning this clone itself: Other DNA sequences in the sample encode the same CDR3. The chain carries TRBV9 and TRBJ1-1, with 8 bases identical to TRBD1. Germline trimming cut 0 bases from V and 0 bases from J; bases unmatched to any gene: 1. The CDR3 has 15 amino acids. In germline, CDR1 is SGDLS, CDR2 YYNGEE. In DNA form, the CDR3 reads TGTGCCAGCAGCGTAGGGGACAGGTTGAACACTGAAGCTTTCTTT. This gives the protein CASSVGDRLNTEAFF.

The DNA of the CDR3 is TGTGCCGGGGCAGGGGGTTATGGCTACACCTTC. Its protein product is CAGAGGYGYTF. The V and J genes are TRBV30 and TRBJ1-2, with 7 nucleotides matching TRBD1. Per germline, CDR1 GTSNPN and CDR2 SVGIG (reference sequence). V shed 8 bases, J shed 5 bases, and the junction held 5 bases outside the gene matches. The CDR3 sequence is 11 residues long.

This chain connects TRBV6-5 to TRBJ2-3; D is perhaps TRBD1 (6 bases). This CDR3 contains 14 residues. In germline, CDR1 is MNHEY, CDR2 SVGAGI. Trimming shortened V by 6 bases and J by 1 base, and 11 bases separated the two germline ends. CDR3 region: CASRPGHRTDTQYF. The DNA of the CDR3 is TGTGCCAGCAGACCGGGACACCGCACAGATACGCAGTATTTT.

The chain joins TRBV20-1 to TRBJ2-5; D not certain. The germline V gene has CDR1 DFQATT and CDR2 SNEGSKA (reference sequence). This CDR3 has 11 residues. The V end was cut by 7 bases, the J end by 5 bases, with 11 bases between. CDR3 sequence reads: CSGLVRETQYF. In DNA form, the CDR3 reads TGCAGTGGCCTAGTGCGTGAGACCCAGTACTTC.

The chain carries TRBV2 and TRBJ2-1; 7 bases line up with TRBD1. Germline CDR1 and CDR2: SNHLY and FYNNEI. V was clipped by 4 bases and J by 1 base; unmatched bases: 10. This CDR3 is built from 17 residues. The CDR3 sequence: CASSAGRQGISYNEQFF. CDR3 nucleotides: TGTGCCAGCAGTGCGGGGAGACAGGGAATATCCTACAATGAGCAGTTCTTC.

This chain connects TRBV28 to TRBJ1-4, with 7 bases matching TRBD1. Losses at the gene ends were 5 bases for V and 4 bases for J; bases not matched to a gene: 7. The CDR3 sequence is 15 residues long. In germline, CDR1 is MDHEN, CDR2 SYDVKM. The CDR3 spells CASSPRQGFNEKLFF. CDR3 coding DNA: TGTGCCAGCAGTCCCAGACAGGGTTTTAATGAAAAACTGTTTTTT. The complete variable domain, with remaining parts taken from reference TRBV28 and TRBJ1-4, reads DVKVTQSSRYLVKRTGEKVFLECVQDMDHENMFWYRQDPGLGLRLIYFSYDVKMKEKGDIPEGYSVSREKKERFSLILESASTNQTSMYLCASSPRQGFNEKLFFGSGTQLSVL.

The gene calls are TRBV29-1 and TRBJ2-1; no clear D. The CDR3 is 12 residues long. Germline CDR1 reads SQVTM; CDR2 reads ANQGSEA. V lost 4 bases and J 5 bases, leaving 9 bases between the germline ends. The CDR3 reads CSVVTVNNEQFF. The CDR3 DNA reads TGCAGCGTTGTAACGGTAAACAATGAGCAGTTCTTC.

The genes are TRBV7-8 and TRBJ2-1; D perhaps matches TRBD1 (6 bases). Between the trimmed V and J ends, which lost 5 bases and 8 bases, there was a span of 16 bases. Germline assignment: CDR1 SGHVS and CDR2 FQNEAQ. The CDR3 contains 14 residues. This chain's CDR3 is CASSTGHPRDEQFF. In DNA, the CDR3 is TGTGCCAGCAGCACGGGACACCCTAGGGATGAGCAGTTCTTC. Using reference TRBV7-8 and TRBJ2-1 for the parts outside the CDR3, the full variable domain is GAGVSQSPRYKVAKRGQDVALRCDPISGHVSLFWYQQALGQGPEFLTYFQNEAQLDKSGLPSDRFFAERPEGSVSTLKIQRTQQEDSAVYLCASSTGHPRDEQFFGPGTRLTVL.

For this clone: The sample has other DNA sequences that encode this CDR3 too. The rearrangement links TRBV9 to TRBJ1-5; a weak D match, TRBD1 (5 bases). The CDR3 is 14 residues long. V lost 0 bases and J lost 4, with 8 bases in between. Looked up from germline, CDR1 is SGDLS and CDR2 is YYNGEE. This CDR3 reads CASSVDGGNQPQHF. In DNA, the CDR3 is TGTGCCAGCAGCGTAGATGGGGGGAATCAGCCCCAGCATTTT.

The J gene is TRBJ2-3, the V gene TRBV4-1; TRBD2 aligns across 9 bases. CDR3 length: 15 residues. Germline V gene sequence: CDR1 MGHRA, CDR2 YSYEKL. Trimming took 0 bases from V and 9 from J; bases not matched to a gene: 7. CDR3 DNA sequence: TGCGCCAGCAGCCAAGAAGCAATAGGACTAGCGACGCAGTATTTT. Translated: CASSQEAIGLATQYF.

V is TRBV28 and J is TRBJ2-1, with D tentatively TRBD2 (5 bases). The CDR3 runs 15 residues. Trimming pared 9 bases from V and 7 bases from J, leaving 22 bases between. Germline V gene sequence: CDR1 MDHEN, CDR2 SYDVKM. The CDR3 DNA follows: TGTGCCAGTTCTCCTCGAGGGTCGGGAAGGAATGAGCAGTTCTTC. It specifies CASSPRGSGRNEQFF.